This TCR beta chain was captured by sequencing in a study of blood T cell repertoires in COVID-19. About the research overall: Whether acute or convalescent, the COVID-19 samples came from the United States, Italy and Spain. T cells, B-cell-depleted T cells, or PBMCs provided the cDNA or gDNA that served as material.

Per the original data handling: Counts of nucleated cells, estimated from reference gene primer amplification, were obtained. The table came from immunoSEQ multiplex PCR; TCRdb's copy has only in-frame clones and leaves some out. D and trimming were read from the DNA, whereas the V and J calls and clone size are those reported in that table. Of over 35,000 clones in the sample, roughly 80% were seen once. The table lists this clone with a few counts. The sequence was obtained from a man aged 55 to 69 with active COVID-19. Sequenced sample: peripheral blood.

The DNA for the CDR3 is TGCGCCAGCAGCCAAACAGGGAATCAGCCCCAGCATTTT. Residues: CASSQTGNQPQHF. The chain is built from TRBV4-3 and TRBJ1-5; maybe TRBD1 (6 bases). The CDR3 length is 13 residues. Per the germline V gene, CDR1 is LGHNA and CDR2 is YSLEER. Trimming removed 2 bases at V and 4 bases at J, with 6 bases between.